This passage covers 17 T cell receptor beta chains from one sample sequenced in a study of T-cell reconstitution after alpha-beta-depleted transplantation in children (dated by TCRdb to 2016 to 2017). Taken with the paper, the label for time point translates to: day 60 (about 2 months) after transplantation. The treatment or condition label of this sample denotes: allogeneic hematopoietic cell transplantation with graft depleted of TCRalphabeta T cells and CD19 B cells. The protocol used for the library was PCR. Sequenced on an Illumina HiSeq 2500. TCR library preparation used molecular barcoding, with unique molecular identifiers applied to normalize quantification of the TCRbeta repertoire. The public reads were quality trimmed at Q25 with fastp and then assembled into clones with MiXCR by TCRdb, keeping productive beta chains. Rows with one shared CDR3 protein collapse into an entry with the most common genes and DNA. The sample records tens of thousands of distinct CDR3 sequences, 5.5% to 7.5% of which are singletons. The ten largest clones add up to 30% of the sample.

The specimen comprised PBMCs, mostly from graft donor cells, sampled 60 days after TCRalphabeta/CD19-depleted stem cell transplant. The receptor source for this set is a female patient aged 2 to 10 who had a stem cell transplant for aplastic anemia, so the T cells may come from the graft donor.

Points on this clonotype: A much more abundant neighbour one base away suggests this may be a read error. This sequence joins TRBV3-1 and TRBJ2-7; 10 positions match TRBD2. In germline, CDR1 is LGHDT, CDR2 YNNKEL (reference sequence). CDR3 length: 13 amino acids. The DNA of the CDR3 is TGTGCCAGCAGCCAACTAGCGGGGGACGAGCTGTACTTC. Its translation is CASSQLAGDELYF.

The sample holds many counts of this clonotype. The rearrangement links TRBV21-1 to TRBJ2-6; the DNA was not used to check the table's D call, TRBD2. TRBV21-1 has pseudogene status. This CDR3 spans 16 amino acids. The CDR3 sequence: CASSPPGLAGVNVLTF. CDR3 in DNA: TGTGCCAGCAGCCCCCCGGGACTAGCGGGTGTCAACGTCCTGACTTTC.

This clonotype has a handful of counts. V and J are TRBV28 and TRBJ1-2; D may be TRBD1 (5 bases). This CDR3 comprises 16 residues. V was clipped by 1 base and J by 6 bases, with 18 bases between them. CDR1 is MDHEN, CDR2 SYDVKM, per germline. This CDR3 is CASSLYPPTVINGYTF. For the CDR3, the DNA is TGTGCCAGCAGTTTATACCCTCCGACAGTGATTAATGGCTACACCTTC.

This clonotype has a count of ten or more. V is TRBV11-2 and J is TRBJ2-1, with a possible D match to TRBD2 (9 bases). Germline CDR1 SGHAT, CDR2 FQNNGV. The CDR3 is 16 residues long. Trimming left V 2 bases short and J 10 bases short, with 21 bases between. The CDR3 DNA reads TGTGCCAGCAGCTTACAGGGGGCGCTTAGCGGGAGAGAGCAGTTCTTC. It is translated as CASSLQGALSGREQFF.

This clonotype was seen at least ten times. The V and J genes are TRBV5-1 and TRBJ1-2; no firm D call. V was trimmed by 0 bases and J by 7 bases, leaving 13 bases between them. Looked up from germline, CDR1 is SGHRS and CDR2 is YFSETQ. There are 14 residues in the CDR3. CDR3 nucleotides: TGCGCCAGCAGCTTGGGAACCCAGCGAGGTGGCTACACCTTC. As protein: CASSLGTQRGGYTF.

The chain employs TRBV2 and TRBJ2-1, with TRBD2 as a possible D gene (6 bases). V was shortened by 6 bases and J by 11 bases, with 17 bases between the two germline ends. CDR1 SNHLY and CDR2 FYNNEI come from the germline V gene. The length of the CDR3 is 13 residues. For the CDR3, the DNA is TGTGCCAGCAGGGACCTCCCGGCGGGGAAGCAGTTCTTC. Its protein product is CASRDLPAGKQFF.

On this clonotype itself: It is likely a read error, because the conserved phenylalanine at the end of the CDR3 is missing. The chain recombines TRBV11-3 with TRBJ1-1; D is possibly TRBD1 (5 bases). Germline CDR1 reads SGHNT; CDR2 reads YENEEA. V was cut by 5 bases and J by 2 bases, with 21 bases left in between. The CDR3 is made up of 17 amino acids. The chain's CDR3 is CASSPRTRLEINTEAFL. CDR3 nucleotide sequence: TGTGCCAGCAGCCCGCGGACAAGACTGGAGATAAACACTGAAGCTTTCCTT.

This clonotype was observed a handful of times. This sequence joins TRBV14 and TRBJ2-3; TRBD2 might be the D (5 bases). Trimming removed 5 bases at V and 2 bases at J, with 14 bases between. Germline-derived CDR1 and CDR2 are SGHDN and FVKESK. The CDR3 is 15 amino acids. Written as DNA, the CDR3 is TGTGCCAGCAGCTACTCGGACTTCGACACAGATACGCAGTATTTT. It yields the protein CASSYSDFDTDTQYF.

This clonotype was found many times. The chain joins TRBV12-3 or TRBV12-4 to TRBJ2-7; 7 bases agree with TRBD1. This CDR3 has 14 amino acids. V trimming: 2 bases; J trimming: 5 bases; junction bases outside the gene matches: 6. The CDR3 DNA sequence: TGTGCCAGCAGTTTACGTGGCAGGGGGAACGAGCAGTACTTC. It encodes CASSLRGRGNEQYF.

This clonotype was picked up many times. The chain carries TRBV7-6 and TRBJ2-3; D remains ambiguous. CDR1 and CDR2 from the germline V gene are SGHVS and FNYEAQ. This CDR3 comprises 13 residues. Trimming stripped 1 base from V and 5 bases from J, with 7 bases between. CDR3 sequence reads: CASSLEAGDTQYF. The DNA of the CDR3 is TGTGCCAGCAGCTTAGAGGCAGGAGATACGCAGTATTTT.

This clonotype was observed at least ten times. The V gene is TRBV9, the J gene TRBJ1-2, with D possibly matching TRBD1 (5 bases). The germline V and J ends were trimmed by 4 bases and 4 bases, with 14 bases remaining between them. Germline loops: CDR1 SGDLS, CDR2 YYNGEE. The CDR3 contains 14 residues. CDR3: CASSTATASYGYTF. In nucleotides, the CDR3 is TGTGCCAGCAGCACCGCGACAGCCTCCTATGGCTACACCTTC. Based on the CDR3 plus reference TRBV9 and TRBJ1-2, the full variable domain is DSGVTQTPKHLITATGQRVTLRCSPRSGDLSVYWYQQSLDQGLQFLIQYYNGEERAKGNILERFSAQQFPDLHSELNLSSLELGDSALYFCASSTATASYGYTFGSGTRLTVV.

This clonotype was counted at least ten times. The chain recombines TRBV28 with TRBJ1-5, with 7 bases that match TRBD1. Per germline, CDR1 MDHEN and CDR2 SYDVKM. The V gene end was trimmed by 6 bases and the J gene end by 7 bases; junction bases not matched to a gene: 9. The CDR3 totals 14 residues. The CDR3 protein is CASSPRQGGQPQHF. The CDR3 region has the DNA TGTGCCAGCAGCCCCAGACAGGGCGGGCAGCCCCAGCATTTT. Looking up the rest from reference TRBV28 and TRBJ1-5 gives the full variable domain: DVKVTQSSRYLVKRTGEKVFLECVQDMDHENMFWYRQDPGLGLRLIYFSYDVKMKEKGDIPEGYSVSREKKERFSLILESASTNQTSMYLCASSPRQGGQPQHFGDGTRLSIL.

This clonotype was recorded many times. V usage is TRBV20-1 and J usage is TRBJ2-7; no clear D gene. In germline, CDR1 is DFQATT, CDR2 SNEGSKA (reference sequence). This CDR3 contains 12 residues. Between the trimmed V and J ends, which lost 4 bases and 2 bases, there was a span of 9 bases. CDR3 nucleotide sequence: TGCAGTGCTAACGAGGATACCTACGAGCAGTACTTC. Translated: CSANEDTYEQYF.

The gene calls are TRBV7-2 and TRBJ1-2, with D possibly matching TRBD1 (5 bases). From germline, CDR1 is SGHTA and CDR2 FQGNSA. This CDR3 comprises 14 residues. Trimming left V 5 bases short and J 3 bases short, with 13 bases between. This chain's CDR3 is CASSLRTLDYGYTF. For the CDR3, the DNA is TGTGCCAGCAGCCTCCGGACACTGGACTATGGCTACACCTTC.

This clonotype occurred many times. The chain recombines TRBV7-9 with TRBJ2-7; D uncertain. CDR3 length: 15 residues. The V gene's germline CDR1 is SEHNR and CDR2 FQNEAQ (reference sequence). Trimming left V 4 bases short and J 7 bases short, with 20 bases between. The CDR3 spells CASSSAGAYLTEQYV. Written as DNA, the CDR3 is TGTGCCAGCAGCTCGGCCGGAGCATACCTTACGGAGCAGTACGTC.

This clonotype was found many times. This sequence joins TRBV18 and TRBJ2-3; maybe TRBD2 (7 bases). Germline V gene sequence: CDR1 KGHSH, CDR2 LQKENI. Trimming removed 4 bases at V and 2 bases at J, with 13 bases between. The CDR3 is 15 residues long. CDR3 region: CASSQGGVATDTQYF. The CDR3 DNA reads TGTGCCAGCTCACAAGGGGGGGTGGCCACAGATACGCAGTATTTT.

This clonotype was observed at least ten times. V usage is TRBV5-6 and J usage is TRBJ2-2; D is unclear. V lost 2 bases and J lost 0, with 8 bases in between. Germline V CDR1 and CDR2: SGHDT, YYEEEE. This CDR3 spans 15 amino acids. The CDR3 DNA is TGTGCCAGCAGCTTCCCGGGTCCGAACACCGGGGAGCTGTTTTTT. Translated, it gives CASSFPGPNTGELFF.